The 7 T cell receptor beta chains listed next were all sequenced from one sample in a study of blood T cell repertoires in COVID-19. The data were produced by immunoSEQ multiplex PCR, yet TCRdb's version contains in-frame clones alone and is incomplete. The repertoire consists of 290,000 or so clones, with around 89% occurring once and the leading ten covering approximately 4.3%. The source material was PBMCs or T cells enriched from blood (not recorded which). These receptors all come from a woman aged 18-29 years with acute COVID-19.

The chain joins TRBV6-5 to TRBJ1-1; the match to TRBD1 covers 8 bases. CDR3 length equals 14 residues. V lost 0 bases, J lost 5 bases, and 2 bases stayed unmatched. In germline, CDR1 is MNHEY, CDR2 SVGAGI. DNA of the CDR3: TGTGCCAGCAGTTACTCAACAGGGGGGACTGAAGCTTTCTTT. Protein product: CASSYSTGGTEAFF.

This clone was counted once. The V gene is TRBV19, the J gene TRBJ2-1; D is possibly TRBD2 (7 bases). Germline lookup yields CDR1 LNHDA and CDR2 SQIVND (reference sequence). CDR3 length: 15 amino acids. Trimming cost V 3 bases and J 2 bases, with 11 bases left between them. This chain's CDR3 is CASSIGGATYNEQFF. The DNA of the CDR3 is TGTGCCAGTAGTATTGGGGGGGCGACCTACAATGAGCAGTTCTTC.

V usage is TRBV24-1 and J usage is TRBJ2-3; D is undetermined. Germline lookup yields CDR1 KGHDR and CDR2 SFDVKD. This CDR3 contains 15 residues. Trimming pared 7 bases from V and 3 bases from J, leaving 16 bases between. The CDR3 loop reads CATSLGWRGTDTQYF. As DNA, the CDR3 is TGTGCCACCAGCCTTGGTTGGCGAGGTACAGATACGCAGTATTTT.

The table lists this clone with a count of one. The V call is TRBV7-8, the J call TRBJ2-5, with TRBD1 matching over 8 bases. The length of the CDR3 is 15 residues. The germline gives CDR1 SGHVS, CDR2 FQNEAQ. V was clipped by 1 base and J by 2 bases; unmatched bases: 3. DNA of the CDR3: TGTGCCAGCAGCTTAGGCGGGACAGGACAAGAGACCCAGTACTTC. Translating gives CASSLGGTGQETQYF.

The chain is built from TRBV11-2 and TRBJ2-1; 8 bases line up with TRBD2. This CDR3 is built from 13 residues. V shed 1 base and J 9 bases; nucleotides not matched to a gene: 2. CDR1 is SGHAT and CDR2 is FQNNGV in the germline V gene. The CDR3 sequence: CASSLVSGGEQFF. For the CDR3, the DNA is TGTGCCAGCAGCTTAGTAAGCGGGGGTGAGCAGTTCTTC.

The rearrangement joins TRBV19 to TRBJ2-2, with 9 positions matching TRBD1. The CDR3 loop spans 16 amino acids. Germline assignment: CDR1 LNHDA and CDR2 SQIVND (reference sequence). The V gene end was trimmed by 1 base and the J gene end by 4 bases; junction bases not matched to a gene: 4. The CDR3 coding sequence is TGTGCCAGTAGTATAGGGGTGACAGGGGGCACCGGGGAGCTGTTTTTT. This encodes CASSIGVTGGTGELFF.

This rearrangement joins TRBV5-4 to TRBJ1-6; D not certain. The V and J ends lost 0 bases and 0 bases respectively, with 7 bases between them. Germline V gene data show CDR1 as SGHNT and CDR2 as YYREEE (reference sequence). The CDR3 totals 16 residues. The CDR3 protein is CASSLDSSSYNSPLHF. CDR3 nucleotide sequence: TGTGCCAGCAGCTTGGATAGCAGCTCCTATAATTCACCCCTCCACTTT.